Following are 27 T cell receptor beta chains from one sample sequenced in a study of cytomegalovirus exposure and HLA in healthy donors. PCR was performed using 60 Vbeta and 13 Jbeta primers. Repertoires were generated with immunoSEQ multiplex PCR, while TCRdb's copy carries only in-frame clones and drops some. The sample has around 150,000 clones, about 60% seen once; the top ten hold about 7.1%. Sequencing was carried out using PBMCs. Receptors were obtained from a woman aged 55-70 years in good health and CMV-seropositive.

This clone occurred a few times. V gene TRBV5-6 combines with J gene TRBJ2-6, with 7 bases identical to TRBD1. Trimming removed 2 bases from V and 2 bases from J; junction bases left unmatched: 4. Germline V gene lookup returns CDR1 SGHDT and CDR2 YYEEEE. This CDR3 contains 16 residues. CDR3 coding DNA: TGTGCCAGCAGCTTTTATACAGGGGCTGGGGCCAACGTCCTGACTTTC. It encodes CASSFYTGAGANVLTF.

CDR3 residues: CASSLAPQGEQYF. The CDR3 DNA sequence: TGTGCCAGCAGCTTAGCCCCTCAGGGCGAGCAGTACTTC. The V call is TRBV7-9, the J call TRBJ2-7; tentatively, D is TRBD1 (5 bases). CDR1 is SEHNR, CDR2 FQNEAQ, per germline (reference sequence). The CDR3 is 13 amino acids. Trimming stripped 0 bases from V and 6 bases from J, with 9 bases between.

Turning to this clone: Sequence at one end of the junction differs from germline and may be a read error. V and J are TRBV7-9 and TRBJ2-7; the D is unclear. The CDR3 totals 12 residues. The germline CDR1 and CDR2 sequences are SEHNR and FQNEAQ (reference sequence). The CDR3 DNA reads TGTTCCAGCAGCTCCCACTCCTACGAGCAGTACTTC. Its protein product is CSSSSHSYEQYF.

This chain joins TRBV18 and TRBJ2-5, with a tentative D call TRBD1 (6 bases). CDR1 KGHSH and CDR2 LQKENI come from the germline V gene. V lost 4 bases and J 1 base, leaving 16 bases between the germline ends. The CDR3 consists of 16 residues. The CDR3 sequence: CASSLWAGDFQETQYF. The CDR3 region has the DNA TGTGCCAGCTCACTTTGGGCAGGGGATTTCCAAGAGACCCAGTACTTC.

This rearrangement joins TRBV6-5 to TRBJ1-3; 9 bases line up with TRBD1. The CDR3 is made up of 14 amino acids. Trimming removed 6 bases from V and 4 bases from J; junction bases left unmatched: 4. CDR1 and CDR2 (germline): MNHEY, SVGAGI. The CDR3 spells CASRRQGGGNTIYF. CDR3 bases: TGTGCCAGCAGACGACAGGGGGGAGGAAACACCATATATTTT.

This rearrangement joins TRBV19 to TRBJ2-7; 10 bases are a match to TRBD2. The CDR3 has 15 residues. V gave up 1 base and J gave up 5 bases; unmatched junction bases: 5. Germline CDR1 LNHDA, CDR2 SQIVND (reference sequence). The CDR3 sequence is CASSIVGTSAHEQYF. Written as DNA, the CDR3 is TGTGCCAGTAGTATAGTGGGGACTAGCGCCCACGAGCAGTACTTC.

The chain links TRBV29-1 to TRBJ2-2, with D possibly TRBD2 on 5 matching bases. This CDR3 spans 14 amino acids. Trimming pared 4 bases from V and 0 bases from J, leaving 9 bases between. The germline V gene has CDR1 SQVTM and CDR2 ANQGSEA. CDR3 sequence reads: CSVGRRTNTGELFF. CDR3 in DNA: TGCAGCGTTGGTAGGAGGACGAACACCGGGGAGCTGTTTTTT.

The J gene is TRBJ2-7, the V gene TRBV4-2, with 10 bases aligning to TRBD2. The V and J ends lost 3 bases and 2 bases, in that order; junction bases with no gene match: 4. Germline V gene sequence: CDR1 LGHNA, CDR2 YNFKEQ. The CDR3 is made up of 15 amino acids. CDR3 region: CASSQTSGPPYEQYF. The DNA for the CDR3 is TGTGCCAGCAGCCAGACTAGCGGGCCTCCCTACGAGCAGTACTTC.

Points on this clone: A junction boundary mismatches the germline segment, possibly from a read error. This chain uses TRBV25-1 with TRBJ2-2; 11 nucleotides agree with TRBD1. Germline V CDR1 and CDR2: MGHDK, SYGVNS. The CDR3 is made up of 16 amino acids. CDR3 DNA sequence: TGTGCCAGCAGTGACTGGGACAGGGGGTTGACCGAGGAGCTGTTTTTT. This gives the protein CASSDWDRGLTEELFF.

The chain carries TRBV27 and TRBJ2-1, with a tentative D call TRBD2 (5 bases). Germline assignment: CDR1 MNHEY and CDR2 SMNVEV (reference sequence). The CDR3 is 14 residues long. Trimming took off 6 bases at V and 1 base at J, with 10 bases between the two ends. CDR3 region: CASREDYSYNEQFF. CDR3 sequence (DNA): TGTGCCAGCAGGGAAGACTATTCCTACAATGAGCAGTTCTTC.

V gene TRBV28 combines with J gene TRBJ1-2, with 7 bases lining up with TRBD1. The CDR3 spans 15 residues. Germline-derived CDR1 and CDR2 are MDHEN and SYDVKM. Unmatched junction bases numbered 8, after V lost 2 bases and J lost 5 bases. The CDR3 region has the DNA TGTGCCAGCAGTTTAAATCGCCAGGGGGTGTATGGCTACACCTTC. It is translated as CASSLNRQGVYGYTF.

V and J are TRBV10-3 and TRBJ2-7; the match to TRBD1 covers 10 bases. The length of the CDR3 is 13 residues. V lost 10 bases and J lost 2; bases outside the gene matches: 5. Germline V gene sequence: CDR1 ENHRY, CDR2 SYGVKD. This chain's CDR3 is CATDGTGAYEQYF. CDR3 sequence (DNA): TGTGCCACCGACGGGACAGGGGCCTACGAGCAGTACTTC.

CDR3 sequence (DNA): TGTGCCAGCAGCAAAGAACAAGACTACGAGCAGTACTTC. Encoded protein: CASSKEQDYEQYF. The chain has TRBV21-1 and TRBJ2-7; TRBD1 was called by the table and not checked on the DNA. TRBV21-1 counts as a pseudogene. This CDR3 spans 13 amino acids.

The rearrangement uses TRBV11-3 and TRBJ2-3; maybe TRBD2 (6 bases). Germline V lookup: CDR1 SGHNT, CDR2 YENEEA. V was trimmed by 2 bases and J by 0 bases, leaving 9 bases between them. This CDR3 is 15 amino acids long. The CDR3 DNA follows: TGTGCCAGCAGCTTACTCGGAGGGAGCACAGATACGCAGTATTTT. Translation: CASSLLGGSTDTQYF.

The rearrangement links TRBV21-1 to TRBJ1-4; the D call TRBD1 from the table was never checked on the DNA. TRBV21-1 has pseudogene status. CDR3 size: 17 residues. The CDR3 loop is CASSKAPPAGEGEKLFF. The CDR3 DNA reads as TGTGCCAGCAGCAAAGCCCCCCCTGCAGGGGAAGGTGAAAAACTGTTTTTT.

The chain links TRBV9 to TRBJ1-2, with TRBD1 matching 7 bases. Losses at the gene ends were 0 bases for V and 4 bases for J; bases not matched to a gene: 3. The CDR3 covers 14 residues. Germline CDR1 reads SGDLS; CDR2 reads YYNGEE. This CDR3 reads CASSVEGGAYGYTF. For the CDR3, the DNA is TGTGCCAGCAGCGTAGAAGGGGGCGCCTATGGCTACACCTTC.

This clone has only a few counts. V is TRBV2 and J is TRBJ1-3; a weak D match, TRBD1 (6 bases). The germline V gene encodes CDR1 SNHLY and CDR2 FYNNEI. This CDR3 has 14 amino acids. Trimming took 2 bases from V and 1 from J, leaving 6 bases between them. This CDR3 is CASSETGSGNTIYF. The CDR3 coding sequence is TGTGCCAGCAGTGAAACAGGGTCTGGAAACACCATATATTTT.

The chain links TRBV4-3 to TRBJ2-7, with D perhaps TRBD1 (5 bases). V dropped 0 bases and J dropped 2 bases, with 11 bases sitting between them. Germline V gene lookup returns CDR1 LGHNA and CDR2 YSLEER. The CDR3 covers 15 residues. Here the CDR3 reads CASSQESGSAYEQYF. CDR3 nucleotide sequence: TGCGCCAGCAGCCAAGAATCAGGGTCCGCCTACGAGCAGTACTTC.

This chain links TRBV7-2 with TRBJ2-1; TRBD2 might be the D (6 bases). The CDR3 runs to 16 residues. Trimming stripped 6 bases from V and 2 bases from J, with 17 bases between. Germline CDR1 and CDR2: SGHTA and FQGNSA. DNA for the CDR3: TGTGCCAGCAGTCCTGGGGGGAGTAGAACCTACAATGAGCAGTTCTTC. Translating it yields CASSPGGSRTYNEQFF.

CDR3: CAISVTSRVSNEQFF. CDR3 nucleotides: TGTGCCATCAGCGTGACTAGCAGAGTCTCGAATGAGCAGTTCTTC. The chain couples TRBV10-3 to TRBJ2-1; 7 nucleotides match TRBD2. From germline, CDR1 is ENHRY and CDR2 SYGVKD. The CDR3 is made up of 15 amino acids. V shed 6 bases, J shed 7 bases, and the junction held 12 bases outside the gene matches.

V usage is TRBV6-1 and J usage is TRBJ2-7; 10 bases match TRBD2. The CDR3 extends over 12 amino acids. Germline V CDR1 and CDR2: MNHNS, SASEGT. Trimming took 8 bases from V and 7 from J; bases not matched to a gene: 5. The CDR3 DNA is TGTGCCAGCCAGCTAGCGGGAGAGGAGCAGTACTTC. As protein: CASQLAGEEQYF.

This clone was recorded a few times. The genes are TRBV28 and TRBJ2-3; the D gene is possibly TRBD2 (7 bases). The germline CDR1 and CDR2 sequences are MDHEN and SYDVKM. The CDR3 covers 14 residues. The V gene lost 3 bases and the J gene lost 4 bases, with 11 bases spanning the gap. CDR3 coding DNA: TGTGCCAGCAGTTTGGGGGGGCAGGCAGATACGCAGTATTTT. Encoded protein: CASSLGGQADTQYF.

The CDR3 DNA reads TGTGCCAGCAGTGAAAATAGGAGGGGAGCTTTCTTT. As protein: CASSENRRGAFF. The chain has TRBV6-1 and TRBJ1-1; a weak D match, TRBD1 (5 bases). Trimming stripped 2 bases from V and 10 bases from J, with 11 bases between. Germline CDR1 is MNHNS and CDR2 is SASEGT. The CDR3 has 12 amino acids.

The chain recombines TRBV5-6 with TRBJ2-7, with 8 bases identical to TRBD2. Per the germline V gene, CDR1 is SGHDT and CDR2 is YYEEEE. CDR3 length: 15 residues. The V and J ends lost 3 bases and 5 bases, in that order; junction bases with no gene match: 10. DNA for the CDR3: TGTGCCAGCAGCTCAATAGCGGGGAGGGGCCACGAGCAGTACTTC. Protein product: CASSSIAGRGHEQYF.

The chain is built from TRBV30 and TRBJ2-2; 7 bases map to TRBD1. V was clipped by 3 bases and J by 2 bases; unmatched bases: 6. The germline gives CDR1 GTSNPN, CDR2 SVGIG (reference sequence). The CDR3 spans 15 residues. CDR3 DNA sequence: TGTGCCTGGAGAAAGGGGGCCTATAACACCGGGGAGCTGTTTTTT. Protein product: CAWRKGAYNTGELFF.

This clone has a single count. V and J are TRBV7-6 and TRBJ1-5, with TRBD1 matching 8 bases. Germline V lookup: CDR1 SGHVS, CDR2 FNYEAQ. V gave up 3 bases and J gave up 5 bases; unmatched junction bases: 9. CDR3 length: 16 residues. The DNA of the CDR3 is TGTGCCAGCAGCTTCCCGGGACAGGACCGAGATCAGCCCCAGCATTTT. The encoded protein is CASSFPGQDRDQPQHF.

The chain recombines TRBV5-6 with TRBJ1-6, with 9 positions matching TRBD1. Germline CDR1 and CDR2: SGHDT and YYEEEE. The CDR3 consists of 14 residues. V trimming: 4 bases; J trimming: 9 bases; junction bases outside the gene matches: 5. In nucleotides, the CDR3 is TGTGCCAGCAGCAGGACAGGGGCAGGTTCACCCCTCCACTTT. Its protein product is CASSRTGAGSPLHF.